Presented here are 19 T cell receptor beta chains from one specimen sequenced in a study of blood T cell repertoires in COVID-19. The repertoire was sequenced with immunoSEQ multiplex PCR; TCRdb's copy has only in-frame clones and lacks some. The sample lists a few hundred thousand clones; roughly 90% were seen once. The sequencing input was PBMCs or T cells enriched from blood (not recorded which). These receptors originate from a woman aged 40 to 50 who had recovered from COVID-19.

J is TRBJ1-5 and V is TRBV6-1; D gene uncertain. CDR1 is MNHNS, CDR2 SASEGT, per germline. The CDR3 is made up of 14 amino acids. Trimming shortened V by 3 bases and J by 5 bases, and 11 bases separated the two germline ends. In DNA form, the CDR3 reads TGTGCCAGCAGTGAGGGCCTGGGTGATCAGCCCCAGCATTTT. Its protein product is CASSEGLGDQPQHF.

The chain recombines TRBV7-6 with TRBJ2-2; D uncertain. The CDR3 sequence is 13 residues long. Per the germline V gene, CDR1 is SGHVS and CDR2 is FNYEAQ. V was shortened by 1 base and J by 5 bases, with 5 bases between the two germline ends. Here the CDR3 reads CASSLGGTGELFF. DNA for the CDR3: TGTGCCAGCAGCTTAGGAGGAACCGGGGAGCTGTTTTTT. Variable domain in full (rest from reference TRBV7-6 and TRBJ2-2): GAGVSQSPRYKVTKRGQDVALRCDPISGHVSLYWYRQALGQGPEFLTYFNYEAQQDKSGLPNDRFSAERPEGSISTLTIQRTEQRDSAMYRCASSLGGTGELFFGEGSRLTVL.

The rearrangement links TRBV2 to TRBJ2-6; D possibly corresponds to TRBD1 (6 bases). There are 20 residues in the CDR3. Per germline, CDR1 SNHLY and CDR2 FYNNEI. V lost 4 bases and J 2 bases, leaving 24 bases between the germline ends. The CDR3 coding sequence is TGTGCCAGCAGTGTTCCCCAGTACCGGGACACATCAACTGGGGCCAACGTCCTGACTTTC. This codes for CASSVPQYRDTSTGANVLTF.

This clone came up once. V gene TRBV7-8 combines with J gene TRBJ1-3, with D possibly being TRBD1 (6 bases). The CDR3 runs 14 residues. V was shortened by 0 bases and J by 3 bases, with 6 bases between the two germline ends. From germline, CDR1 is SGHVS and CDR2 FQNEAQ. The CDR3 region has the DNA TGTGCCAGCAGCTTAGCGACAGGTGGAAACACCATATATTTT. Protein: CASSLATGGNTIYF.

The V gene is TRBV15, the J gene TRBJ2-4; 11 bases match TRBD2. V dropped 1 base and J dropped 0; count of bases not matched to a gene: 11. The CDR3 runs to 20 residues. Germline V gene lookup returns CDR1 LNHNV and CDR2 YYDKDF (reference sequence). CDR3 coding DNA: TGTGCCACCAGCAGAGGAGTTCCCGGGACTAGCGGATTAGCCAAAAACATTCAGTACTTC. This sequence encodes CATSRGVPGTSGLAKNIQYF. The full variable domain, in which reference TRBV15 and TRBJ2-4 provide the parts outside the CDR3, is DAMVIQNPRYQVTQFGKPVTLSCSQTLNHNVMYWYQQKSSQAPKLLFHYYDKDFNNEADTPDNFQSRRPNTSFCFLDIRSPGLGDTAMYLCATSRGVPGTSGLAKNIQYFGAGTRLSVL.

This chain joins TRBV18 and TRBJ2-1, with a possible D match to TRBD2 (5 bases). The V and J ends lost 1 base and 5 bases respectively, with 12 bases between them. The CDR3 has 15 amino acids. Germline CDR1 is KGHSH and CDR2 is LQKENI. CDR3 bases: TGTGCCAGCTCACCACTAGGGAGTAACAACAATGAGCAGTTCTTC. This codes for CASSPLGSNNNEQFF.

The genes are TRBV15 and TRBJ1-4; 7 positions agree with TRBD1. The trim removed 2 bases at V and 6 bases at J, leaving 9 bases unmatched. Germline CDR1 and CDR2: LNHNV and YYDKDF (reference sequence). The CDR3 loop spans 16 amino acids. The DNA for the CDR3 is TGTGCCACCAGCAGACGGCGACAGGGAAGGCATGAAAAACTGTTTTTT. Protein sequence: CATSRRRQGRHEKLFF.

This clone was detected a few times. V is TRBV5-1 and J is TRBJ2-5; 8 bases agree with TRBD2. V was pared by 0 bases and J by 5 bases, with 9 bases of the junction left unmatched. Germline CDR1 reads SGHRS; CDR2 reads YFSETQ. The CDR3 length is 16 residues. CDR3 DNA: TGCGCCAGCAGCTTGGATAATAGCGGGGTGTGGGAGACCCAGTACTTC. Residues: CASSLDNSGVWETQYF.

DNA of the CDR3: TGTGCCAGCAGCCCGGGGCGGGGAAACACCGGGGAGCTGTTTTTT. Translated: CASSPGRGNTGELFF. This rearrangement joins TRBV7-2 to TRBJ2-2; tentative D call: TRBD2 (6 bases). Trimming shortened V by 5 bases and J by 2 bases, and 12 bases separated the two germline ends. This CDR3 region has 15 residues. Germline CDR1 and CDR2: SGHTA and FQGNSA.

This clone appeared a single time. The gene calls are TRBV27 and TRBJ2-1; D gene ambiguous. Per the germline V gene, CDR1 is MNHEY and CDR2 is SMNVEV (reference sequence). This CDR3 comprises 15 residues. Trimming stripped 6 bases from V and 0 bases from J, with 12 bases between. The CDR3 DNA follows: TGTGCCAGCAGCTCCAGCGTCGACTCCTACAATGAGCAGTTCTTC. As protein: CASSSSVDSYNEQFF.

CDR3 amino acids: CASSSDKNSNQPQHF. The CDR3 DNA follows: TGTGCCAGCAGTTCGGACAAGAATAGCAATCAGCCCCAGCATTTT. The V gene is TRBV6-5, the J gene TRBJ1-5; maybe TRBD1 (5 bases). The germline CDR1 and CDR2 sequences are MNHEY and SVGAGI. V lost 4 bases and J lost 0, with 10 bases in between. The CDR3 is made up of 15 amino acids.

The CDR3 spells CASSYRSSGYLTDTQYF. For the CDR3, the DNA is TGTGCCAGCAGTTACCGTTCTTCGGGGTACCTCACAGATACGCAGTATTTT. The chain employs TRBV6-2 or TRBV6-3 and TRBJ2-3, with a tentative D call TRBD2 (5 bases). The ends were cut back, 2 bases at V and 2 bases at J, with 17 bases in the middle. The CDR3 loop spans 17 amino acids. Germline lookup yields CDR1 MNHEY and CDR2 SVGEGT.

The chain carries TRBV9 and TRBJ1-4, with D maybe TRBD1 (6 bases). The V end was cut by 0 bases, the J end by 3 bases, with 12 bases between. Germline-derived CDR1 and CDR2 are SGDLS and YYNGEE. The CDR3 consists of 16 residues. The CDR3: CASSVGPGQPNEKLFF. CDR3 DNA sequence: TGTGCCAGCAGCGTAGGTCCCGGACAGCCTAATGAAAAACTGTTTTTT. Full variable domain (outside the CDR3, taken from reference TRBV9 and TRBJ1-4): DSGVTQTPKHLITATGQRVTLRCSPRSGDLSVYWYQQSLDQGLQFLIQYYNGEERAKGNILERFSAQQFPDLHSELNLSSLELGDSALYFCASSVGPGQPNEKLFFGSGTQLSVL.

V and J are TRBV6-5 and TRBJ2-2, with D possibly TRBD1 on 5 matching bases. Looked up from germline, CDR1 is MNHEY and CDR2 is SVGAGI. V lost 0 bases, J lost 7 bases, and 12 bases lay in between. The CDR3 length is 15 residues. The CDR3 nucleotides read TGTGCCAGCAGTTACTCCTCATGGGGCGGCGGGGAGCTGTTTTTT. This sequence encodes CASSYSSWGGGELFF.

The chain recombines TRBV2 with TRBJ2-5; TRBD1 might be the D (6 bases). CDR1 SNHLY and CDR2 FYNNEI come from the germline V gene. This CDR3 is 15 amino acids long. Trimming removed 8 bases from V and 1 base from J, with 17 bases in between. CDR3: CASSENGQTQETQYF. CDR3 bases: TGTGCCAGCTCGGAAAACGGACAGACCCAAGAGACCCAGTACTTC.

This chain links TRBV10-1 with TRBJ1-1; TRBD1 is a possible D gene (5 bases). CDR3 length: 14 amino acids. CDR1 and CDR2 from the germline V gene are WNHNN and SYGVQD (reference sequence). V lost 0 bases, J lost 2 bases, and 7 bases lay in between. The CDR3 DNA follows: TGCGCCAGCAGTGAGTCGACAGTTAACACTGAAGCTTTCTTT. Protein product: CASSESTVNTEAFF.

The chain combines TRBV30 with TRBJ1-1; TRBD1 is a possible D gene (6 bases). This CDR3 spans 13 amino acids. The V gene's germline CDR1 is GTSNPN and CDR2 SVGIG (reference sequence). The V end lost 1 base, the J end lost 0 bases, and 6 bases lay between the germline ends. In nucleotides, the CDR3 is TGTGCCTGGAGTGGACAGGTGAACACTGAAGCTTTCTTT. Protein: CAWSGQVNTEAFF.

The V call is TRBV5-1, the J call TRBJ2-1; D possibly corresponds to TRBD2 (7 bases). V gave up 3 bases and J gave up 7 bases, with 20 bases separating them. Germline CDR1 SGHRS, CDR2 YFSETQ. The CDR3 extends over 16 amino acids. The CDR3 loop reads CASSSRGRATMNEQFF. The CDR3 DNA reads as TGCGCCAGCAGCTCGAGGGGGAGGGCCACGATGAATGAGCAGTTCTTC.

The chain uses TRBV27 and TRBJ1-5; D gene unclear. Germline V gives CDR1 MNHEY, CDR2 SMNVEV (reference sequence). The CDR3 consists of 15 residues. V lost 5 bases to trimming and J lost 5 bases, with 16 bases between them. For the CDR3, the DNA is TGTGCCAGCAGTCCCTCGAGGGCCCGGGATCAGCCCCAGCATTTT. Its protein is CASSPSRARDQPQHF.